This record covers a single T cell receptor beta chain. What it binds is unknown. The PCR contained 60 Vbeta and 13 Jbeta primers. Produced via immunoSEQ multiplex PCR; TCRdb's table is partial and in-frame only. The table records around 250,000 clones, about 90% of them present only once. This entry comes from a study of cytomegalovirus exposure and HLA in healthy donors. Study results and caveats: Segments of the TCR beta V type were, in most cases, productive about 87% or about 30% of the time in an earlier analysis. Altogether, 164 TCR beta chains were recorded as cytomegalovirus-associated.

The length of the CDR3 is 16 residues. The sequencing input was PBMCs. This receptor was taken from a girl aged 2 to 10 in good health and CMV-seronegative. V is TRBV21-1 and J is TRBJ1-3. TRBV21-1 is flagged as a pseudogene. The CDR3 sequence: CASSPGGVVQRNTIYF. CDR3 DNA: TGTGCCAGCAGCCCCGGGGGAGTGGTCCAGAGAAACACCATATATTTT.